One sample yielded the 6 T cell receptor beta chains listed below, sequenced in a study of T cells after yellow fever vaccination. TCRdb re-called the 5' RACE reads with MiXCR, one entry per CDR3 protein. The sample lists some 350,000 distinct CDR3 sequences; 7.5% to 9% were seen once. The sequences come from PBMCs, collected on the day of the first yellow fever vaccination. The receptors shown here come from a young man who received the YFV17D yellow fever vaccine.

J is TRBJ2-3 and V is TRBV6-2 or TRBV6-3; D possibly corresponds to TRBD2 (5 bases). CDR1 is MNHEY, CDR2 SVGEGT, per germline. V was cut by 7 bases and J by 2 bases, with 19 bases left in between. The CDR3 runs 16 residues. The DNA for the CDR3 is TGTGCCAGCAAGTTACGACGGGAACGGGACACAGATACGCAGTATTTT. Its translation is CASKLRRERDTDTQYF.

This clonotype was observed a handful of times. The rearrangement uses TRBV19 and TRBJ1-5; TRBD1 matches 11 bases. The CDR3 length is 15 residues. CDR1 is LNHDA and CDR2 is SQIVND in the germline V gene (reference sequence). After removal of 5 bases from V and 3 bases from J, the junction contained 3 bases not matched to a gene. CDR3 in amino acids: CASSLDRGPNQPQHF. The CDR3 nucleotides are TGTGCCAGTAGTTTGGACAGGGGGCCCAATCAGCCCCAGCATTTT.

The J gene is TRBJ2-1, the V gene TRBV28; possible D gene TRBD2, 7 bases. The CDR3 sequence is 15 residues long. CDR1 and CDR2 (germline): MDHEN, SYDVKM. V was pared by 2 bases and J by 4 bases, with 12 bases between. The CDR3 nucleotides read TGTGCCAGCAGTTTAAGGGGGGGATCTTACAATGAGCAGTTCTTC. Residues: CASSLRGGSYNEQFF.

This clonotype was seen at least ten times. The rearrangement uses TRBV23-1 and TRBJ2-7; D is perhaps TRBD1 (6 bases). TRBV23-1 is flagged as an ORF with uncertain function. V was clipped by 4 bases and J by 0 bases, with 13 bases between them. This CDR3 spans 15 amino acids. This CDR3 reads CASSPEDSSSYEQYV. The DNA for the CDR3 is TGCGCCAGCAGTCCAGAGGACAGCAGCTCCTACGAGCAGTACGTC.

The chain couples TRBV20-1 to TRBJ1-2, with TRBD1 matching 8 bases. The trim removed 6 bases at V and 4 bases at J, leaving 4 bases unmatched. Germline values: CDR1 DFQATT, CDR2 SNEGSKA (reference sequence). This CDR3 region has 12 residues. This CDR3 is CSALTGVYGYTF. As DNA, the CDR3 is TGCAGTGCCCTGACAGGGGTCTATGGCTACACCTTC.

The J gene is TRBJ1-4, the V gene TRBV27, with D unresolved. Germline values: CDR1 MNHEY, CDR2 SMNVEV (reference sequence). There are 16 residues in the CDR3. The germline V and J ends were trimmed by 3 bases and 0 bases, with 11 bases remaining between them. CDR3 DNA sequence: TGTGCCAGCAGTTTTTCTTCGAGTGCAACTAATGAAAAACTGTTTTTT. Protein sequence: CASSFSSSATNEKLFF.